This T cell receptor beta chain was sequenced during a study of cytotoxic CD8 clonotypes in ibrutinib-treated CLL. Study-wide points: Stable or contracted on treatment, public clonotypes were also uncommon.

Method: immunoSEQ multiplex PCR; TCRdb's copy keeps in-frame clones and lacks some. The repertoire has about 92,000 clones, approximately 71% of them found once; the top ten carry 20% to 25%. Comment on this clone: The antigen is not known.

The V gene lost 3 bases and the J gene lost 3 bases, with 6 bases spanning the gap. The CDR3 is 13 residues long. CDR1 LNHDA and CDR2 SQIVND come from the germline V gene (reference sequence). The chain has TRBV19 and TRBJ1-3; D gene uncertain. This TCR was recovered from a human donor with chronic lymphocytic leukemia. Material: PBMCs, obtained after 24 months of ibrutinib treatment. The CDR3 is CASSITVGNTIYF. The CDR3 nucleotides read TGTGCCAGTAGTATCACAGTTGGAAACACCATATATTTT.